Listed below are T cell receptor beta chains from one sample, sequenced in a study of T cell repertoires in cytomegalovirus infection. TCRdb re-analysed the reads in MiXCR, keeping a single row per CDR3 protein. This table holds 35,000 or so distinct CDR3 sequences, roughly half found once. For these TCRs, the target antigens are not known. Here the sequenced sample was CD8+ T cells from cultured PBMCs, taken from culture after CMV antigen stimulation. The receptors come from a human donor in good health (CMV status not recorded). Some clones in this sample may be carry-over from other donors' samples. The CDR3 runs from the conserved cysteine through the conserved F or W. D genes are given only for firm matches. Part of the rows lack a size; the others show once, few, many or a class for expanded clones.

cdr3_nt: TGTGCCATCAGTGAGTCCGGCGACTTTAGAGGGGACTACGAGCAGTACTTC; cdr3_aa: CAISESGDFRGDYEQYF; v_call: TRBV10-3; j_call: TRBJ2-7; d_call: -; clone_size: -
cdr3_nt: TGTGCCAGCAAATCGACAGGGGGTAATTCACCCCTCCACTTT; cdr3_aa: CASKSTGGNSPLHF; v_call: TRBV28; j_call: TRBJ1-6; d_call: TRBD1; clone_size: few
cdr3_nt: TGTGCCAGCAGTTTCGCACGGACAGGCCAAAAACTCAACTTC; cdr3_aa: CASSFARTGQKLNF; v_call: TRBV28; j_call: TRBJ2-4; d_call: TRBD1; clone_size: -
cdr3_nt: TGTGCCAGTAGTATTAAGTCGGGGACTGAAGCTTTCTTT; cdr3_aa: CASSIKSGTEAFF; v_call: TRBV19; j_call: TRBJ1-1; d_call: -; clone_size: -
cdr3_nt: TGCAGTGCTAGGCAACGAACTAGAGCGGGAGTCTACAATGAGCAGTTCTTC; cdr3_aa: CSARQRTRAGVYNEQFF; v_call: TRBV20-1; j_call: TRBJ2-1; d_call: TRBD2; clone_size: -
cdr3_nt: TGCAGTGCTAGGCGGGACAGCAACTCTGGGGCCAACGTCCTGACTTTC; cdr3_aa: CSARRDSNSGANVLTF; v_call: TRBV20-1; j_call: TRBJ2-6; d_call: -; clone_size: -
cdr3_nt: TGTGCCAGCAGCTACGGGACTAGCGGAAGCCGCTACGAGCAGTACTTC; cdr3_aa: CASSYGTSGSRYEQYF; v_call: TRBV7-6; j_call: TRBJ2-7; d_call: TRBD2; clone_size: -
cdr3_nt: TGTGCCAGCAGCCAAGAGCGTGCAGCCTACAATGAGCAGTTCTTC; cdr3_aa: CASSQERAAYNEQFF; v_call: TRBV4-2; j_call: TRBJ2-1; d_call: -; clone_size: few
cdr3_nt: TGTGCCAGCAGCTTAGAACTAGCGGGGGGTGGGGAGCAGTTCTTC; cdr3_aa: CASSLELAGGGEQFF; v_call: TRBV7-2; j_call: TRBJ2-1; d_call: TRBD2; clone_size: -
cdr3_nt: TGTGCCAGCAGTTACGGAGAGACCCAGTACTTC; cdr3_aa: CASSYGETQYF; v_call: TRBV6-6; j_call: TRBJ2-5; d_call: -; clone_size: -
cdr3_nt: TGTGCCAGCAGGGGCGGGACAGGTCTCCGCTCCTACAATGAGCAGTTCTTC; cdr3_aa: CASRGGTGLRSYNEQFF; v_call: TRBV27; j_call: TRBJ2-1; d_call: TRBD1; clone_size: many
cdr3_nt: TGTGCCAGCAGCTTAGCGGAAACCTTGACAGGGGTAAACACTGAAGCTTTCTTT; cdr3_aa: CASSLAETLTGVNTEAFF; v_call: TRBV7-6; j_call: TRBJ1-1; d_call: TRBD1; clone_size: -
cdr3_nt: TGTGCCAGCAGCCCTACAGGGGGCGGTGGCTACACCTTC; cdr3_aa: CASSPTGGGGYTF; v_call: TRBV7-3; j_call: TRBJ1-2; d_call: TRBD1; clone_size: -
cdr3_nt: TGTGCCAGCAGCGTCACAGGGGGCGGCGGCACTGAAGCTTTCTTT; cdr3_aa: CASSVTGGGGTEAFF; v_call: TRBV9; j_call: TRBJ1-1; d_call: TRBD1; clone_size: few
cdr3_nt: TGTGCCAGCAGCTCCATGGGGGGGGGCCCTTATCAGCCCCAGCATTTT; cdr3_aa: CASSSMGGGPYQPQHF; v_call: TRBV7-8; j_call: TRBJ1-5; d_call: -; clone_size: -
cdr3_nt: TGCAGTGCTAGAGAGCACGCCCAGCGCGAGCAGTACTTC; cdr3_aa: CSAREHAQREQYF; v_call: TRBV20-1; j_call: TRBJ2-7; d_call: -; clone_size: -
cdr3_nt: TGTGCCAGCAGTGTACAGGGGGGAAATGAGCAGTTCTTC; cdr3_aa: CASSVQGGNEQFF; v_call: TRBV27; j_call: TRBJ2-1; d_call: TRBD1; clone_size: few
cdr3_nt: TGTGCCAGCAGCCCCCTTCGACAGGGTCAAGAGACCCAGTACTTC; cdr3_aa: CASSPLRQGQETQYF; v_call: TRBV7-4; j_call: TRBJ2-5; d_call: TRBD1; clone_size: -
cdr3_nt: TGTGCCAGCAGCCATAATGGTCGGGGACAGGGGGCCTACGAGCAGTACTTC; cdr3_aa: CASSHNGRGQGAYEQYF; v_call: TRBV7-9; j_call: TRBJ2-7; d_call: TRBD1; clone_size: -
cdr3_nt: TGTGCCAGCAGTTCCCTTTATGGGGGCGGGGCCGAGTTCTTC; cdr3_aa: CASSSLYGGGAEFF; v_call: TRBV27; j_call: TRBJ2-1; d_call: -; clone_size: few
cdr3_nt: TGTGCCAGCAGCTTTAGGACATTTGGCTACTACGAGCAGTACTTC; cdr3_aa: CASSFRTFGYYEQYF; v_call: TRBV7-9; j_call: TRBJ2-7; d_call: -; clone_size: once
cdr3_nt: TGCAGCGTTAGTCAGGATTCCTACGAGCAGTACTTC; cdr3_aa: CSVSQDSYEQYF; v_call: TRBV29-1; j_call: TRBJ2-7; d_call: -; clone_size: -
cdr3_nt: TGTGCCAGCAGCTTGGAGTACCTAAACTATGGCTACACCTTC; cdr3_aa: CASSLEYLNYGYTF; v_call: TRBV5-6; j_call: TRBJ1-2; d_call: -; clone_size: few
cdr3_nt: TGCGCCAGCAGTCACGCTAGCGGGAGGGTCCTGTGGAATGAGCAGTTCTTC; cdr3_aa: CASSHASGRVLWNEQFF; v_call: TRBV5-1; j_call: TRBJ2-1; d_call: TRBD2; clone_size: -
cdr3_nt: TGTGCCAGCAGCTTAATGCGCGTCGGAATACGGCCCTTCTATGGCTACACCTTC; cdr3_aa: CASSLMRVGIRPFYGYTF; v_call: TRBV7-2; j_call: TRBJ1-2; d_call: -; clone_size: few
cdr3_nt: TGTGCCACCAGTGACCCTGCCGGGACGCCCGGAGCCTACAATGAGCAGTTCTTC; cdr3_aa: CATSDPAGTPGAYNEQFF; v_call: TRBV24-1; j_call: TRBJ2-1; d_call: -; clone_size: few
cdr3_nt: TGTGCCAGCAGTGACGAGGGGGGGAACTACAATGAGCAGTTCTTC; cdr3_aa: CASSDEGGNYNEQFF; v_call: TRBV6-4; j_call: TRBJ2-1; d_call: -; clone_size: -
cdr3_nt: TGTGCCAGCAGCCTAAGATTTGGGGGCCTGAACACTGAAGCTTTCTTT; cdr3_aa: CASSLRFGGLNTEAFF; v_call: TRBV7-2; j_call: TRBJ1-1; d_call: -; clone_size: -
cdr3_nt: TGTGCCAGCACCGAATTAGAGGCGGGAGAGGGCAATGAGCAGTTCTTC; cdr3_aa: CASTELEAGEGNEQFF; v_call: TRBV6-1; j_call: TRBJ2-1; d_call: TRBD2; clone_size: -
cdr3_nt: TGTGCCAGCAGTGCAAACAGGGTTTTCCAGCCCCAGCATTTT; cdr3_aa: CASSANRVFQPQHF; v_call: TRBV6-5; j_call: TRBJ1-5; d_call: -; clone_size: few
cdr3_nt: TGTGCCAGCAGCGGGGCGGGAGGGCAAAATAGCAATGAGCAGTTCTTC; cdr3_aa: CASSGAGGQNSNEQFF; v_call: TRBV4-2; j_call: TRBJ2-1; d_call: TRBD2; clone_size: -
cdr3_nt: TGCAGTGCCCCAACAGGGGCCTCCTACGAGCAGTACTTC; cdr3_aa: CSAPTGASYEQYF; v_call: TRBV20-1; j_call: TRBJ2-7; d_call: TRBD1; clone_size: -
cdr3_nt: TGCGCCAGCAGCTTGGACAGAAGCTCTGGAAACACCATATATTTT; cdr3_aa: CASSLDRSSGNTIYF; v_call: TRBV5-1; j_call: TRBJ1-3; d_call: -; clone_size: -
cdr3_nt: TGTGCCAGCAGCTTAGCGGTCCATGAGCAGTTCTTC; cdr3_aa: CASSLAVHEQFF; v_call: TRBV7-6; j_call: TRBJ2-1; d_call: -; clone_size: few
cdr3_nt: TGTGCCAGTAGTACCAAGGGGAGACACTATGGCTACACCTTC; cdr3_aa: CASSTKGRHYGYTF; v_call: TRBV19; j_call: TRBJ1-2; d_call: -; clone_size: -
cdr3_nt: TGTGCCACCAGTGATCCCGGGACAGGGGGCGGGCCCTACAATGAGCAGTTCTTC; cdr3_aa: CATSDPGTGGGPYNEQFF; v_call: TRBV24-1; j_call: TRBJ2-1; d_call: TRBD1; clone_size: -
cdr3_nt: TGTGCCAGCAGCTTAATTACTGCTGGCCCCTACGAGCAGTACTTC; cdr3_aa: CASSLITAGPYEQYF; v_call: TRBV5-4; j_call: TRBJ2-7; d_call: -; clone_size: -
cdr3_nt: TGTGCCAGCAGCTCCGGGACTAGCGGGATCTTCTACAATGAGCAGTTCTTC; cdr3_aa: CASSSGTSGIFYNEQFF; v_call: TRBV7-6; j_call: TRBJ2-1; d_call: TRBD2; clone_size: -
cdr3_nt: TGTGCCAGCAGCTTAGAAGGCTACGGGACCTACGAGCAGTACTTC; cdr3_aa: CASSLEGYGTYEQYF; v_call: TRBV7-2; j_call: TRBJ2-7; d_call: -; clone_size: -
cdr3_nt: TGTGCCAGCAGTTTATATGGGCAGGCAGGGCGTTCTGGCTACACCTTC; cdr3_aa: CASSLYGQAGRSGYTF; v_call: TRBV28; j_call: TRBJ1-2; d_call: -; clone_size: -